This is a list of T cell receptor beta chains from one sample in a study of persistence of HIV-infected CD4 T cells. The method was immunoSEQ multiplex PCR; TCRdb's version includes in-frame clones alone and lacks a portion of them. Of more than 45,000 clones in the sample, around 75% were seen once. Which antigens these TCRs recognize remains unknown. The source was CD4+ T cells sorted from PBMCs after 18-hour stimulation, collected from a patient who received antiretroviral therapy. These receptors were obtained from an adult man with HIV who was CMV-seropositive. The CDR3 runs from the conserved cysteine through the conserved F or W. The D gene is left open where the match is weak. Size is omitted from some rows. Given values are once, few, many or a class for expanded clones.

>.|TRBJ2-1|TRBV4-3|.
CASSHEDLNEQFF
TGCGCCAGCAGCCATGAGGATCTCAATGAGCAGTTCTTC
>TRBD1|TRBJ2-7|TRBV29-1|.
CSVRPGQGAIYEQYF
TGCAGCGTTAGACCGGGACAGGGGGCAATTTACGAGCAGTACTTC
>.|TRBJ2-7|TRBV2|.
CASREVGSSYEQYF
TGTGCCAGCAGAGAAGTGGGGAGCTCCTACGAGCAGTACTTC
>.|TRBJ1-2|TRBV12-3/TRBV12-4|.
CASSLEQYGYTF
TGTGCCAGCAGTTTAGAACAGTATGGCTACACCTTC
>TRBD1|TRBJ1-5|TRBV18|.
CASSPQGQSTAFSNQPQHF
TGTGCCAGCTCACCCCAGGGACAGTCAACCGCGTTTAGCAATCAGCCCCAGCATTTT
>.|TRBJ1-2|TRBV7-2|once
CASSLEPGSYGYTF
TGTGCCAGCAGCTTAGAACCCGGCAGCTATGGCTACACCTTC
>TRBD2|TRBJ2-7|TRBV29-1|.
CSVEDWGGVAGGSYEQYF
TGCAGCGTTGAAGATTGGGGGGGAGTAGCGGGAGGGTCCTACGAGCAGTACTTC
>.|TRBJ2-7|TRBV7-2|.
CASSLDYGTYEQYF
TGTGCCAGCAGCTTAGACTACGGTACCTACGAGCAGTACTTC
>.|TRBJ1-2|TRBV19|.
CAILSRYGYTF
TGTGCCATTCTGAGTCGCTATGGCTACACCTTC
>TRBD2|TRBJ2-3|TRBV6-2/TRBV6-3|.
CASSYPGIAGTADTQYF
TGTGCCAGCAGTTACCCCGGGATAGCGGGTACCGCAGATACGCAGTATTTT
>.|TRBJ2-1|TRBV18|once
CASSPQGYNEQFF
TGTGCCAGCTCACCGCAGGGTTACAATGAGCAGTTCTTC
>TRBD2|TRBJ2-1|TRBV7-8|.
CASSSRFMAGGPNEQFF
TGTGCCAGCAGCTCCCGATTTATGGCGGGAGGGCCTAATGAGCAGTTCTTC
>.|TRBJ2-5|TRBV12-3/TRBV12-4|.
CASSLNGVTQYF
TGTGCCAGCAGTTTAAACGGGGTGACCCAGTACTTC
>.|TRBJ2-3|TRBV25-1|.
CASSDRGATDTQYF
TGTGCCAGCAGTGACAGGGGGGCCACAGATACGCAGTATTTT
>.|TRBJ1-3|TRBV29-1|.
CSVEGTDSGNTIYF
TGCAGCGTTGAAGGGACAGACTCTGGAAACACCATATATTTT
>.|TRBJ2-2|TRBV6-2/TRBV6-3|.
CASSYRPTLNTGELFF
TGTGCCAGCAGTTACCGGCCTACCTTAAACACCGGGGAGCTGTTTTTT
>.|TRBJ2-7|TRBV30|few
CAWSVWQGSEQYF
TGTGCCTGGAGTGTGTGGCAGGGGAGTGAGCAGTACTTC
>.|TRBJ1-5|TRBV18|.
CASSMGVDQPQHF
TGTGCCAGCTCAATGGGAGTTGATCAGCCCCAGCATTTT
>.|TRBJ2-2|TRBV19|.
CASSSILKTGGELFF
TGTGCCAGTAGTAGTATTCTTAAGACGGGCGGGGAGCTGTTTTTT
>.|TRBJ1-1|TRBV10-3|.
CAISDRGYTEAFF
TGTGCCATCAGTGATCGGGGTTACACTGAAGCTTTCTTT
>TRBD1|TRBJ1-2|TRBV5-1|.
CASSSSQRTGDGYTF
TGCGCCAGCAGCTCCTCGCAACGGACAGGGGATGGCTACACCTTC
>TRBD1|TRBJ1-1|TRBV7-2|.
CASRPFRGRNTEAFF
TGTGCCAGCAGGCCATTCAGGGGGCGGAACACTGAAGCTTTCTTT
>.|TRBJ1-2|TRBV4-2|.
CASSQDLQGNGYTF
TGTGCCAGCAGCCAAGATTTACAGGGAAATGGCTACACCTTC
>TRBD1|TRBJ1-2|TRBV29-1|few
CSGSGTGIGGYTF
TGCAGCGGCTCCGGGACAGGGATCGGTGGCTACACCTTC
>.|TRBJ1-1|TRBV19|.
CASSIGFGRANTEAFF
TGTGCCAGTAGTATAGGTTTCGGCAGGGCGAACACTGAAGCTTTCTTT
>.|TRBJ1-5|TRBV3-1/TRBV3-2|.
CASSPGGSGNQPQHF
TGTGCCAGCAGCCCTGGGGGCTCGGGCAATCAGCCCCAGCATTTT
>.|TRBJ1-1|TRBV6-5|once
CASHRNTEAFF
TGTGCCAGCCATCGGAACACTGAAGCTTTCTTT
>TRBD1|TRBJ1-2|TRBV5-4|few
CASSLRTGGGYTF
TGTGCCAGCAGCTTACGGACAGGGGGAGGCTACACCTTC
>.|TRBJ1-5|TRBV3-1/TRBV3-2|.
CASSQGPVNQPQHF
TGTGCCAGCAGCCAAGGACCAGTCAATCAGCCCCAGCATTTT
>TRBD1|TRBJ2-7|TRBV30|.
CAWNPGTGLSVPYEQYF
TGTGCCTGGAACCCCGGGACAGGGCTTTCCGTTCCCTACGAGCAGTACTTC
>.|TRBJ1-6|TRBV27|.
CASRKGYSPLHF
TGTGCCAGCCGGAAAGGGTATTCACCCCTCCACTTT
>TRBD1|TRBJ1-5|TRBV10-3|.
CAISVTGDSNQPQHF
TGTGCCATCAGTGTTACAGGGGATAGCAATCAGCCCCAGCATTTT
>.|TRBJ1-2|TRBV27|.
CASSLRGGVVNRGYTF
TGTGCCAGCAGTCTACGGGGAGGGGTAGTTAATCGGGGCTACACCTTC
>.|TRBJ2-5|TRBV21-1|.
CASSLGRSHQETQYF
TGTGCCAGCAGCTTAGGGAGGAGCCACCAAGAGACCCAGTACTTC
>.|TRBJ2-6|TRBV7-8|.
CASSFGQMISGANVLTF
TGTGCCAGCAGCTTCGGACAGATGATCTCTGGGGCCAACGTCCTGACTTTC
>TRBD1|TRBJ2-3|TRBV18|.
CASSNPTGLFPDTQYF
TGTGCCAGCTCAAACCCGACAGGGCTCTTCCCAGATACGCAGTATTTT
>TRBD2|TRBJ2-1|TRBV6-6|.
CASSYSLTGTRQFF
TGTGCCAGCAGTTACTCGTTAACCGGGACTAGGCAGTTCTTC
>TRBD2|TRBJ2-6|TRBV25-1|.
CASSESLGGTGANVLTF
TGTGCCAGCAGTGAATCTTTGGGAGGGACGGGGGCCAACGTCCTGACTTTC
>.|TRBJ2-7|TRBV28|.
CASSLGRGPYEQYF
TGTGCCAGCAGTTTAGGCAGGGGCCCCTACGAGCAGTACTTC
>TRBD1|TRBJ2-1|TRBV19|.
CATWGQPYNEQFF
TGTGCCACCTGGGGACAGCCATACAATGAGCAGTTCTTC
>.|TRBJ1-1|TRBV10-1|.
CASNIRANTEAFF
TGCGCCAGCAACATACGGGCGAACACTGAAGCTTTCTTT
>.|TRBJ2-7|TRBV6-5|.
CASIPPVGEQYF
TGTGCCAGCATCCCCCCGGTTGGGGAGCAGTACTTC
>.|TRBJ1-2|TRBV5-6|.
CASSFGTVYGYTF
TGTGCCAGCAGCTTCGGGACGGTCTATGGCTACACCTTC
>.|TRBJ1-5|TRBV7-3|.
CASSLEGDQPQHF
TGTGCCAGCAGCTTAGAGGGGGATCAGCCCCAGCATTTT
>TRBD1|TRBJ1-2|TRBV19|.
CASSIRRTGGLYGYTF
TGTGCCAGTAGTATACGTCGGACAGGGGGTCTCTATGGCTACACCTTC
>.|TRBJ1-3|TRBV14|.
CASSQDPGVAGNTIYF
TGTGCCAGCAGCCAAGATCCGGGGGTGGCTGGAAACACCATATATTTT
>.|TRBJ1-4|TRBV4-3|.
CASSQEGPAQKKRTEKLFF
TGCGCCAGCAGCCAAGAAGGCCCCGCCCAAAAGAAGCGAACAGAAAAACTGTTTTTT
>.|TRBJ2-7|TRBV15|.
CATSRDGGSGSYEQYF
TGTGCCACCAGCAGAGATGGGGGGTCAGGATCCTACGAGCAGTACTTC
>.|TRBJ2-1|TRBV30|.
CASRQDGRTDEQFF
TGTGCCTCCCGACAGGACGGGAGAACGGATGAGCAGTTCTTC
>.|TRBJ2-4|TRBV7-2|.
CASSLDRAKNIQYF
TGTGCCAGCAGCTTAGACAGAGCCAAAAACATTCAGTACTTC
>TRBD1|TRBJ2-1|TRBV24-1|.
CATSDSGQGATEQFF
TGTGCCACCAGTGACTCCGGACAGGGGGCGACTGAGCAGTTCTTC
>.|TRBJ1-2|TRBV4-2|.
CASSQSGAVYGYTF
TGTGCCAGCAGCCAATCAGGGGCGGTCTATGGCTACACCTTC
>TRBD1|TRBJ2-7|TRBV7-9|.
CASSLGDRPSYEQYF
TGTGCCAGCAGCTTAGGGGACAGACCCTCCTACGAGCAGTACTTC
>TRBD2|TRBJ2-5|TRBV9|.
CASSEYAGGKETQYF
TGTGCCAGCAGCGAGTATGCGGGGGGGAAGGAGACCCAGTACTTC